A single sample is the source of the 7 T cell receptor beta chains below, sequenced in a study of T cells in Graves' hyperthyroidism and ophthalmopathy (dated by TCRdb to about 2019). The method was multiplex PCR. The sequencing machine was an Illumina HiSeq 2000. The TCR beta CDR3 regions were amplified from RNA transcripts. A first-round RT-PCR of the TCR CDR3 used the HTBI primer set with the Qiagen OneStep RT-PCR kit. Through fastp at Q25 and MiXCR, TCRdb rebuilt clones from the public reads, retaining in-frame beta chains. Rows are unified per CDR3 protein, each entry keeping the most common DNA and genes. The sample table shows roughly 400,000 distinct CDR3 sequences, and 11% to 15% are seen once. The ten largest clones add up to 28% of the sample. The sample taken for sequencing was blood. The receptors were sampled from a man aged 45 to 65 with Graves' ophthalmopathy.

This clonotype has a count of ten or more. This chain uses TRBV4-1 with TRBJ1-5; D remains unclear. Germline CDR1 and CDR2: MGHRA and YSYEKL. V was clipped by 1 base and J by 3 bases, with 7 bases between them. This CDR3 spans 14 amino acids. CDR3 nucleotides: TGCGCCAGCAGCCAAGGCCCAATCAATCAGCCCCAGCATTTT. Amino acids: CASSQGPINQPQHF.

This clonotype was counted between two and nine times. The genes are TRBV4-1 and TRBJ1-1; 10 bases agree with TRBD1. The CDR3 has 15 amino acids. Unmatched junction bases numbered 8, after V lost 3 bases and J lost 7 bases. Germline V gene lookup returns CDR1 MGHRA and CDR2 YSYEKL. The CDR3 DNA sequence: TGCGCCAGCAGCCAGGACCGACAGGGGGCCCATGAAGCTTTCTTT. Translation: CASSQDRQGAHEAFF.

This clonotype appeared many times. The genes are TRBV5-1 and TRBJ2-3, with D unclear. Trimming cost V 3 bases and J 6 bases, with 14 bases left between them. CDR1 is SGHRS and CDR2 is YFSETQ in the germline V gene. The length of the CDR3 is 14 residues. The CDR3 nucleotides are TGCGCCAGCAGCTATAGAGGTCCCACCGATACGCAGTATTTT. The encoded protein is CASSYRGPTDTQYF.

This clonotype was counted ten times or more. The chain combines TRBV7-9 with TRBJ2-7, with 13 bases that match TRBD2. V was clipped by 2 bases and J by 3 bases; unmatched bases: 1. The CDR3 totals 15 residues. Per the germline V gene, CDR1 is SEHNR and CDR2 is FQNEAQ (reference sequence). The CDR3 reads CASSLTSGGGYEQYF. The CDR3, as DNA: TGTGCCAGCAGCTTAACTAGCGGGGGGGGCTACGAGCAGTACTTC. The full variable domain, in which reference TRBV7-9 and TRBJ2-7 provide the parts outside the CDR3, is DTGVSQNPRHKITKRGQNVTFRCDPISEHNRLYWYRQTLGQGPEFLTYFQNEAQLEKSRLLSDRFSAERPKGSFSTLEIQRTEQGDSAMYLCASSLTSGGGYEQYFGPGTRLTVT.

This clonotype was seen more than once but under ten times. The rearrangement joins TRBV11-1 to TRBJ2-1; D perhaps matches TRBD2 (5 bases). Germline CDR1 SGHAT, CDR2 FQDESV (reference sequence). This CDR3 has 13 residues. The V end was cut by 5 bases, the J end by 9 bases, with 14 bases between. The DNA of the CDR3 is TGTGCCAGCAGCCGAGGGTCCTACGGTGAGCAGTTCTTC. The encoded protein is CASSRGSYGEQFF.

This clonotype was observed once. The genes are TRBV29-1 and TRBJ1-3; D is perhaps TRBD1 (6 bases). From germline, CDR1 is SQVTM and CDR2 ANQGSEA. This CDR3 comprises 15 residues. V shed 8 bases and J shed 0 bases, with 17 bases lying between them. The CDR3 sequence: CSILGAGGSGNTIYF. CDR3 DNA: TGCAGCATCCTGGGGGCCGGCGGCTCTGGAAACACCATATATTTT.

The CDR3 DNA is TGTGCCAGCAGCTCTACCACCGGGACTAGCGGGAGTTCGGAGACCCAGTACTTC. This encodes CASSSTTGTSGSSETQYF. V and J are TRBV11-2 and TRBJ2-5, with 14 bases fitting TRBD2. Germline V gives CDR1 SGHAT, CDR2 FQNNGV. The CDR3 consists of 18 residues. J gave up 5 bases and V 4 bases, and 12 bases lay outside the gene matches.